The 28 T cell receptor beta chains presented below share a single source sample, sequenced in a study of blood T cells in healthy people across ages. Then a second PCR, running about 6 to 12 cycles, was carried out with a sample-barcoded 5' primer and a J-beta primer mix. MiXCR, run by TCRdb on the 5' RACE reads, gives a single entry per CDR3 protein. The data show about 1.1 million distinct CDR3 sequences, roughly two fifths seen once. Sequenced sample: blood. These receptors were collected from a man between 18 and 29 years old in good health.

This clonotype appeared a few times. CDR3 DNA: TGTGCCACCGTCGACAGCTCCTATAATTCACCCCTCCACTTT. It specifies CATVDSSYNSPLHF. V is TRBV10-3 and J is TRBJ1-6, with D tentatively TRBD1 (5 bases). The CDR3 runs to 14 residues. Trimming shortened V by 10 bases and J by 0 bases, and 10 bases separated the two germline ends. From germline, CDR1 is ENHRY and CDR2 SYGVKD.

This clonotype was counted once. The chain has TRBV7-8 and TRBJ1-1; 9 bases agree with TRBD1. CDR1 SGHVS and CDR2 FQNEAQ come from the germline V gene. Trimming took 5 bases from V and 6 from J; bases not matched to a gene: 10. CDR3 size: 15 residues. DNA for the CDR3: TGTGCCAGCAGCAAGAGGACAGGGGAAGGAGCTGAAGCTTTCTTT. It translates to CASSKRTGEGAEAFF.

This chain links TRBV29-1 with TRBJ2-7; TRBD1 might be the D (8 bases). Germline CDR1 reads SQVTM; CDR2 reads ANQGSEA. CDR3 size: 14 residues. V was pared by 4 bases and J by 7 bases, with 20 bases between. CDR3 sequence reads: CSVGPGQGGYEQYF. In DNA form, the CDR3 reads TGCAGCGTTGGGCCCGGACAGGGAGGGTATGAGCAGTACTTC.

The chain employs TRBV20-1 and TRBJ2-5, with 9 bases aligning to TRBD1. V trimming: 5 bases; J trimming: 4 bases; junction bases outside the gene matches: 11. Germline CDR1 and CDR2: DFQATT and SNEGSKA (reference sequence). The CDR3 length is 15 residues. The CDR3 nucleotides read TGCAGTGCTCTTAACTACAGGGGGCGAGGAGAGACCCAGTACTTC. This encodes CSALNYRGRGETQYF.

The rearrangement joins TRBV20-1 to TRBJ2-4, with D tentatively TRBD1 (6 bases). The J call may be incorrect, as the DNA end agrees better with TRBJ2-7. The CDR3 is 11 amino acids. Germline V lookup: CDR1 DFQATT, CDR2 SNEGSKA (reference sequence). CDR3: CSATTGNEQYF. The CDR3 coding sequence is TGCAGTGCTACTACAGGGAACGAGCAGTACTTC.

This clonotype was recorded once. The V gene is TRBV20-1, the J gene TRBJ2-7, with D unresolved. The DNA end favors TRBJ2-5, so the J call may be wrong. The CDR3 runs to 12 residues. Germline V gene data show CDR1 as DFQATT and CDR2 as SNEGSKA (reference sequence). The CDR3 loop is CSVSNRGETQYF. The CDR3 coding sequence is TGCAGTGTTAGTAATCGAGGAGAGACCCAGTACTTC.

As DNA, the CDR3 is TGTGCCAGCAGTTACTCCCCCCCAGGCCCAACTAATGAAAAACTGTTTTTT. Its translation: CASSYSPPGPTNEKLFF. This chain joins TRBV6-5 and TRBJ1-4, with D uncertain. Germline CDR1 is MNHEY and CDR2 is SVGAGI. The V end was cut by 0 bases, the J end by 0 bases, with 11 bases between. The CDR3 runs to 17 residues.

CDR3 coding DNA: TGTGCCAGCAGCTATGACTGGGAGACCCAGTACTTC. This sequence encodes CASSYDWETQYF. The chain uses TRBV6-6 and TRBJ2-5; no clear D gene. This CDR3 has 12 amino acids. V lost 6 bases, J lost 5 bases, and 10 bases lay in between. Germline V CDR1 and CDR2: MNHNY, SVGAGI (reference sequence).

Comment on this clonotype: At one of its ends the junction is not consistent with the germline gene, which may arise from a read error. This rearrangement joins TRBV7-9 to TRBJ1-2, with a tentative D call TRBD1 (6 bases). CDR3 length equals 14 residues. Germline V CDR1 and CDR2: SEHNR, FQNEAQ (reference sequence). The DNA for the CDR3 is TGTGCCGGCAGCCGCACAGGGAATTTGCGCGGCTACACCTTC. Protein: CAGSRTGNLRGYTF.

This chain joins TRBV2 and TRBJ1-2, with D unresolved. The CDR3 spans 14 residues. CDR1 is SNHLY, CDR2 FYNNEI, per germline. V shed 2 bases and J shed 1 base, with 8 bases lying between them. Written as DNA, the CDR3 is TGTGCCAGCAGTGAATATGTCAGTAACTATGGCTACACCTTC. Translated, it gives CASSEYVSNYGYTF.

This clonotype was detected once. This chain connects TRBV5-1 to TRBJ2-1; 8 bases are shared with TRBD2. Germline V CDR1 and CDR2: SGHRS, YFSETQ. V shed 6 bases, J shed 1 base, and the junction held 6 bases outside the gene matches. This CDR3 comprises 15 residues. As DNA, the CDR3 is TGCGCCAGCACCGCGGGGGGCGTTTCCTACAATGAGCAGTTCTTC. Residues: CASTAGGVSYNEQFF.

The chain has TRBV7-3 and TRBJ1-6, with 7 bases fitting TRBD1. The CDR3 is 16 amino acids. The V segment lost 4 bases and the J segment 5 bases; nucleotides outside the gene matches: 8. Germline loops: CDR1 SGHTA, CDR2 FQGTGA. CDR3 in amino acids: CASSSLPGQNNSPLHF. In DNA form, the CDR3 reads TGTGCCAGCAGCTCGCTTCCGGGACAGAATAATTCACCCCTCCACTTT.

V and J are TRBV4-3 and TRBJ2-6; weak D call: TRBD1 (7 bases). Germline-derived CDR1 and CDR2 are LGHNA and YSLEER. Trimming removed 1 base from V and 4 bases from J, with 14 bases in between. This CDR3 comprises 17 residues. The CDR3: CASSQGAGGLGANVLTF. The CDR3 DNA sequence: TGCGCCAGCAGCCAAGGGGCAGGGGGGCTAGGGGCCAACGTCCTGACTTTC.

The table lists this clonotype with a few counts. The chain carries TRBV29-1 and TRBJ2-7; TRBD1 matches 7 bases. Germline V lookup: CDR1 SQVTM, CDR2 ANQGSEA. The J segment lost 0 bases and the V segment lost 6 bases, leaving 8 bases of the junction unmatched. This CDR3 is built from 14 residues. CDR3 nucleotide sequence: TGCAGCGTACAAGAACAGGGGAGCTCCTACGAGCAGTACTTC. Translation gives CSVQEQGSSYEQYF.

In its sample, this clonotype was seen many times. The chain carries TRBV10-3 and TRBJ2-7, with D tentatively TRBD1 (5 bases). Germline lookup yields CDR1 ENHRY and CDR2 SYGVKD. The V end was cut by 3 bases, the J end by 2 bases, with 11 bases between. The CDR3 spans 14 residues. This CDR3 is CAISDKQGTYEQYF. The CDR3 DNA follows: TGTGCCATCAGTGATAAGCAGGGCACCTACGAGCAGTACTTC.

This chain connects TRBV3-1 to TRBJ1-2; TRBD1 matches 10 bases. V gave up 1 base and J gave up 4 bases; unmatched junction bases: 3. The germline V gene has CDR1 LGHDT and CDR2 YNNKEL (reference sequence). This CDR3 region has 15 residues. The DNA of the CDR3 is TGTGCCAGCAGCCAAGGGACAGGGGGGCCCTATGGCTACACCTTC. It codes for CASSQGTGGPYGYTF.

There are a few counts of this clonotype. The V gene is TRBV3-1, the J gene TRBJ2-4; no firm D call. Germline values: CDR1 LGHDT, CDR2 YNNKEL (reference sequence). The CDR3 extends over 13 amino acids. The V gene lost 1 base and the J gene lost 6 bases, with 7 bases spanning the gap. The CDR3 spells CASSQAALNIQYF. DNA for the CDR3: TGTGCCAGCAGCCAAGCGGCACTAAACATTCAGTACTTC.

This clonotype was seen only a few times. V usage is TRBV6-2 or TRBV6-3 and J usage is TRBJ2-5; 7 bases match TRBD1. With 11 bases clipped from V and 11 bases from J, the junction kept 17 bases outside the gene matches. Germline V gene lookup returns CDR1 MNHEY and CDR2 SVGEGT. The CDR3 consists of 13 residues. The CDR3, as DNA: TGTGCCTGCCAGCGCGACAGGGTGGATGAGCAGTACTTC. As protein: CACQRDRVDEQYF.

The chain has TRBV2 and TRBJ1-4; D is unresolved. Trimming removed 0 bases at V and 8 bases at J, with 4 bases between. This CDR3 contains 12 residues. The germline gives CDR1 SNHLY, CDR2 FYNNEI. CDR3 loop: CASSEAGEKLFF. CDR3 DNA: TGTGCCAGCAGTGAAGCGGGGGAAAAACTGTTTTTT.

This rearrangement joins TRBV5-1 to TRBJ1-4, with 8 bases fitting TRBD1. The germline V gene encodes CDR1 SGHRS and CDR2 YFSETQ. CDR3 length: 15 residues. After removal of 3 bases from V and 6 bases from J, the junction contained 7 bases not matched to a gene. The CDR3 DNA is TGCGCCAGCAGCTCAGGGGGCCGGAAAGATGAAAAACTGTTTTTT. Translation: CASSSGGRKDEKLFF.

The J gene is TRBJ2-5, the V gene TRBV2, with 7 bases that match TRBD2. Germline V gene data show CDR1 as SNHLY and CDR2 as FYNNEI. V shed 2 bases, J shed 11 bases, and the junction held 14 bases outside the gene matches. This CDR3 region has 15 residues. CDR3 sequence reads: CASSERTRGGDEQYF. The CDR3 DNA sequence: TGTGCCAGCAGTGAAAGGACTAGGGGTGGGGATGAGCAGTACTTC.

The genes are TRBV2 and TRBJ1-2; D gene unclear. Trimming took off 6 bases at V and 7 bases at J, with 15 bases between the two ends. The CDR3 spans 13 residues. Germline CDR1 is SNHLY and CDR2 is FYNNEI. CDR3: CASRLARSGGYTF. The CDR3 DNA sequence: TGTGCCAGCAGACTCGCCAGGTCAGGTGGCTACACCTTC.

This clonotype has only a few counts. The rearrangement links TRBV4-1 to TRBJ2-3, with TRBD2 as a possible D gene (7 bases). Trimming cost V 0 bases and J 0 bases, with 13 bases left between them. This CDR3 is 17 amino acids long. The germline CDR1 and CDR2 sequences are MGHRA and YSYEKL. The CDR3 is CASSQDLKGGSTDTQYF. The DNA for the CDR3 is TGCGCCAGCAGCCAAGATTTGAAGGGGGGGAGCACAGATACGCAGTATTTT.

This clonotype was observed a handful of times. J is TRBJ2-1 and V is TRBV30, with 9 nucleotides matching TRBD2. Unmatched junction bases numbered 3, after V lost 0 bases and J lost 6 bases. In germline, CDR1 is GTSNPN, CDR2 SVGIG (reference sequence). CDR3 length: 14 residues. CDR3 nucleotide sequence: TGTGCCTGGAGTGTCCCTAGCGGGGCCAATGAGCAGTTCTTC. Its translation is CAWSVPSGANEQFF.

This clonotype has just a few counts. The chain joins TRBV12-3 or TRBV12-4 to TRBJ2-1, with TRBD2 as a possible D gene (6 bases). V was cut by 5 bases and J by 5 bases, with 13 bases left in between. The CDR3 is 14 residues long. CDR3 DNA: TGTGCCAGCAGTCCCGTCCGGGGGAACAATGAGCAGTTCTTC. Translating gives CASSPVRGNNEQFF.

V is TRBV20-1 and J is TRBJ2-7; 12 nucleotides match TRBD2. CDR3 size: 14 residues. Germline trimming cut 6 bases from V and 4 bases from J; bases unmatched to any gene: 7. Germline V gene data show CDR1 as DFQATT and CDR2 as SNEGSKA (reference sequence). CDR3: CSAAQGTSGYEQYF. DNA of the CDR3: TGCAGTGCCGCCCAAGGGACTAGCGGGTACGAGCAGTACTTC.

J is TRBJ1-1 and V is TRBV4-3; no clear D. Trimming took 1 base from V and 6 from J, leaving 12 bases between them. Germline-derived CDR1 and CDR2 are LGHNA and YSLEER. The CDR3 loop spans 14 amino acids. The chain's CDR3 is CASSQAGRTAEAFF. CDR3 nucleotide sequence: TGCGCCAGCAGCCAAGCCGGACGGACTGCTGAAGCTTTCTTT.

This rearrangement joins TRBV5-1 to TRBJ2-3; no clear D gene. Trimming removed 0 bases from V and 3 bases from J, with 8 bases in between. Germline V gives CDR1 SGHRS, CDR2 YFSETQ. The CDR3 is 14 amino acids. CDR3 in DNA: TGCGCCAGCAGCTTGGCCGAACGGACAGATACGCAGTATTTT. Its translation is CASSLAERTDTQYF.